What follows describes a single T cell receptor (beta chain). Its specificity is unknown. This entry comes from a study of T cell responses to AZD1222 COVID-19 vaccine. Profiling relied on immunoSEQ multiplex PCR, and the TCRdb table lists in-frame clones only, not all of them. This table holds about 130,000 clones, 80% to 90% found once. Study-wide findings and caveats: Clonal diversity was possibly underestimated; the donors were predominantly white British and more often female. Baseline serology detected seropositivity in only 6 or 7 AZD1222 recipients. As reported, nearly half of all spike-specific TCRs target variant regions that are unmutated. Vaccine-related CD4 TCRs covered spike, predominating at 160-218 and 743-854.

V lost 1 base, J lost 3 bases, and 5 bases stayed unmatched. The CDR3 is made up of 15 amino acids. CDR1 and CDR2 from the germline V gene are MNHNS and SASEGT. The chain links TRBV6-1 to TRBJ1-2, with 7 positions matching TRBD1. The clonotype originates from an adult in good health. The sequenced sample was peripheral blood, obtained on day 0 of AZD1222 vaccination. The CDR3 nucleotides read TGTGCCAGCAGTGAAGAGTGGGGACAGTACTATGGCTACACCTTC. Protein sequence: CASSEEWGQYYGYTF.